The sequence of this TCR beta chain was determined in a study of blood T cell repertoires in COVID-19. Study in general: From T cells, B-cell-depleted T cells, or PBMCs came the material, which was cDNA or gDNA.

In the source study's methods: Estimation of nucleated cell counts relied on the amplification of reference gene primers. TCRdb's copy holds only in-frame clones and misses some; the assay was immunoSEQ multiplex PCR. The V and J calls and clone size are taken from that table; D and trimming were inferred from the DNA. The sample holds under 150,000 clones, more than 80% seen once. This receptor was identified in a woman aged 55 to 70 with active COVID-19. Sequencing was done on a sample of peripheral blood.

In nucleotides, the CDR3 is TGTGCCGGGGCCGACTTGGGGATCACACAAGAGACCCAGTACTTC. This encodes CAGADLGITQETQYF. The rearrangement joins TRBV18 to TRBJ2-5; D possibly corresponds to TRBD1 (5 bases). The CDR3 is 15 amino acids. Deletions cut 11 bases from V and 2 bases from J, with 21 bases between. Germline assignment: CDR1 KGHSH and CDR2 LQKENI.